A selection of T cell receptor beta chains follows, all from one sample in a study of T cell responses to AZD1222 COVID-19 vaccine. Libraries were prepared by immunoSEQ multiplex PCR; TCRdb keeps only in-frame clonotypes and omits some of them. The table records around 54,000 clones, approximately 86% of them present only once. Sequencing was performed on peripheral blood, taken 28 days after the second AZD1222 dose. Source of these receptors: an adult who received the AZD1222 COVID-19 vaccine. The CDR3 runs from the conserved cysteine through the conserved F or W. Fields, in order: D gene, V gene, J gene, clone size, CDR3 protein, CDR3 DNA. A D gene is named only where the DNA matches it firmly. Where a row states a size, it is once, few, many or the class of an expanded clone; other rows omit it.

d_call: TRBD1
v_call: TRBV3-1/TRBV3-2
j_call: TRBJ2-3
clone_size: .
cdr3_aa: CASSPRSRGSTDTQYF
cdr3_nt: TGTGCCAGCAGCCCTCGGTCCAGGGGGAGCACAGATACGCAGTATTTT

d_call: .
v_call: TRBV24-1
j_call: TRBJ2-7
clone_size: .
cdr3_aa: CATSGDGVSYEQYF
cdr3_nt: TGTGCCACCAGTGGAGACGGGGTTAGCTACGAGCAGTACTTC

d_call: TRBD1
v_call: TRBV6-5
j_call: TRBJ1-6
clone_size: .
cdr3_aa: CASSYGDRGLNSPLHF
cdr3_nt: TGTGCCAGCAGTTACGGGGACAGGGGGCTGAATTCACCCCTCCACTTT

d_call: TRBD2
v_call: TRBV28
j_call: TRBJ2-7
clone_size: .
cdr3_aa: CASRRTSGSSYEQYF
cdr3_nt: TGTGCCAGCAGGAGGACTAGCGGGAGCTCCTACGAGCAGTACTTC

d_call: .
v_call: TRBV2
j_call: TRBJ2-1
clone_size: .
cdr3_aa: CASSGLRGLNEQFF
cdr3_nt: TGTGCCAGCAGTGGTCTCAGGGGCCTAAATGAGCAGTTCTTC

d_call: .
v_call: TRBV5-5
j_call: TRBJ2-5
clone_size: .
cdr3_aa: CASSLVRVETQYF
cdr3_nt: TGTGCCAGCAGCCTAGTACGGGTAGAGACCCAGTACTTC

d_call: .
v_call: TRBV5-8
j_call: TRBJ2-3
clone_size: .
cdr3_aa: CASSLDITSTDTQYF
cdr3_nt: TGTGCCAGCAGTTTGGACATTACTAGCACAGATACGCAGTATTTT

d_call: .
v_call: TRBV28
j_call: TRBJ2-7
clone_size: .
cdr3_aa: CASSLSHYEQYF
cdr3_nt: TGTGCCAGCAGTTTATCCCACTACGAGCAGTACTTC

d_call: TRBD2
v_call: TRBV7-2
j_call: TRBJ2-7
clone_size: .
cdr3_aa: CASSPIAGVPGEQYF
cdr3_nt: TGTGCCAGCAGCCCGATAGCGGGCGTACCGGGCGAGCAGTACTTC

d_call: .
v_call: TRBV7-8
j_call: TRBJ1-1
clone_size: .
cdr3_aa: CASSFNRFGARVNTEAFF
cdr3_nt: TGTGCCAGCAGCTTTAACAGGTTCGGGGCGAGGGTGAACACTGAAGCTTTCTTT

d_call: .
v_call: TRBV28
j_call: TRBJ2-5
clone_size: .
cdr3_aa: CASQDNPQETQYF
cdr3_nt: TGTGCCAGCCAGGACAATCCCCAAGAGACCCAGTACTTC

d_call: TRBD1
v_call: TRBV14
j_call: TRBJ2-7
clone_size: .
cdr3_aa: CASSQQGATYEQYF
cdr3_nt: TGTGCCAGCAGCCAACAGGGGGCCACCTACGAGCAGTACTTC

d_call: .
v_call: TRBV13
j_call: TRBJ1-1
clone_size: .
cdr3_aa: CASSLIGIRIGGLGTEAFF
cdr3_nt: TGTGCCAGCAGCTTAATTGGGATCCGAATAGGGGGGTTGGGCACTGAAGCTTTCTTT

d_call: .
v_call: TRBV7-9
j_call: TRBJ2-5
clone_size: .
cdr3_aa: CASSLGASTGETQYF
cdr3_nt: TGTGCCAGCAGCCTGGGGGCCTCCACCGGGGAGACCCAGTACTTC

d_call: TRBD2
v_call: TRBV6-6
j_call: TRBJ2-1
clone_size: .
cdr3_aa: CASTHWAGGKNEQFF
cdr3_nt: TGTGCCAGCACTCACTGGGCGGGGGGGAAAAATGAGCAGTTCTTC

d_call: .
v_call: TRBV18
j_call: TRBJ2-7
clone_size: .
cdr3_aa: CASSNSYEQYF
cdr3_nt: TGTGCCAGCTCAAATTCCTACGAGCAGTACTTC

d_call: .
v_call: TRBV4-2
j_call: TRBJ1-4
clone_size: .
cdr3_aa: CASSQDLGRDEKLFF
cdr3_nt: TGTGCCAGCAGCCAAGATCTGGGTCGGGATGAAAAACTGTTTTTT

d_call: .
v_call: TRBV6-2/TRBV6-3
j_call: TRBJ2-7
clone_size: once
cdr3_aa: CASSSFLSSYEQYF
cdr3_nt: TGTGCCAGCAGTTCGTTTTTGAGTTCCTACGAGCAGTACTTC

d_call: .
v_call: TRBV28
j_call: TRBJ1-1
clone_size: .
cdr3_aa: CASSSDATRGPF
cdr3_nt: TGTGCCAGCAGTTCGGATGCTACCCGGGGCCCTTTT

d_call: .
v_call: TRBV5-1
j_call: TRBJ2-7
clone_size: .
cdr3_aa: CASSPHRQAGGNEQYF
cdr3_nt: TGCGCCAGCAGCCCTCACAGACAGGCCGGTGGCAACGAGCAGTACTTC

d_call: .
v_call: TRBV18
j_call: TRBJ2-1
clone_size: few
cdr3_aa: CASSLGALSYNEQFF
cdr3_nt: TGTGCCAGCTCCCTAGGAGCGCTCTCCTACAATGAGCAGTTCTTC

d_call: .
v_call: TRBV6-5
j_call: TRBJ1-2
clone_size: once
cdr3_aa: CASRAHSEGGYTF
cdr3_nt: TGTGCCAGCAGAGCTCACTCCGAGGGAGGCTACACCTTC